This T cell receptor (beta chain) was identified in a study of cytomegalovirus exposure and HLA in healthy donors. V lost 3 bases and J 4 bases, leaving 13 bases between the germline ends. The CDR3 runs to 15 residues. The germline gives CDR1 MGHDK, CDR2 SYGVNS. Amplification used 60 Vbeta primers and 13 Jbeta primers. Sequencing used immunoSEQ multiplex PCR; TCRdb keeps in-frame clones, though not all of them. In the table there are some 170,000 clones, almost 80% of which are singletons. The TCR sequence derives from a man aged 35 to 55 in good health and CMV-seropositive. This rearrangement joins TRBV25-1 to TRBJ1-3; tentatively, D is TRBD1 (6 bases). Specimen: PBMCs. CDR3 sequence (DNA): TGTGCCAGCAGTGACGTACGGCAGGGGGGAAACACCATATATTTT. Protein: CASSDVRQGGNTIYF.